One and the same sample provided the 27 T cell receptor beta chains below, sequenced in a study of shared clonotypes between healthy human individuals (dated by TCRdb to 2020 to 2021). CD8 naive samples were CD45RO-negative cells positively selected for CCR7, giving a CD45RA+CCR7+ population that excluded TemRA cells. Libraries were built with the immunoSEQ multiplex PCR assay. As stored in TCRdb, this immuneACCESS dataset retains in-frame rearrangements with V and J assigned. A fraction of the clones does not appear; measured against another copy, unresolved V genes explain less than half of the discrepancy, and the remainder lacks a known reason. For this sample there are around 560,000 clones; 95% appear just once. Together, the top ten hold 0.11% of the sample. Sequences were obtained from naive CD8+ T cells sorted from blood. This sample's cell subset or site label indicates: CD45RA+CCR7+. Every receptor here comes from a woman aged 25 to 39 in good health.

The gene calls are TRBV13 and TRBJ2-1; possibly TRBD1 for D (5 bases). The CDR3 has 13 amino acids. Deletions cut 5 bases from V and 7 bases from J, with 12 bases between. Per germline, CDR1 PRHDT and CDR2 FYEKMQ (reference sequence). The CDR3 nucleotides read TGTGCCAGCAGCGCAACCGACAGTAATGAGCAGTTCTTC. Amino acid sequence: CASSATDSNEQFF.

The genes are TRBV6-9 and TRBJ1-5, with 9 bases aligning to TRBD1. After removal of 2 bases from V and 9 bases from J, the junction contained 23 bases not matched to a gene. The CDR3 runs 20 residues. Germline loops: CDR1 MNHGY, CDR2 SVAAGI. The CDR3 DNA is TGTGCCAGCAGTTATACAAGACGGACAGGGGCTCCTTTGTCGCGAGGGCCCCAGCATTTT. Translated: CASSYTRRTGAPLSRGPQHF.

Here the CDR3 reads CASSRDLHNEQFF. CDR3 nucleotide sequence: TGTGCCAGCAGCCGGGACTTGCACAATGAGCAGTTCTTC. J is TRBJ2-1 and V is TRBV4-2; the D gene is possibly TRBD2 (6 bases). V was pared by 4 bases and J by 5 bases, with 9 bases between. Germline V lookup: CDR1 LGHNA, CDR2 YNFKEQ. CDR3 size: 13 residues.

This chain connects TRBV30 to TRBJ1-2; 7 bases agree with TRBD1. The CDR3 loop spans 13 amino acids. Germline-derived CDR1 and CDR2 are GTSNPN and SVGIG (reference sequence). The trim removed 3 bases at V and 6 bases at J, leaving 7 bases unmatched. The CDR3 here is CAWRATGTDGYTF. CDR3 nucleotide sequence: TGTGCCTGGAGAGCGACCGGGACAGATGGCTACACCTTC.

This clone was observed once. The chain joins TRBV6-6 to TRBJ2-5; no reliable D call. Trimming stripped 7 bases from V and 1 base from J, with 4 bases between. CDR1 MNHNY and CDR2 SVGAGI come from the germline V gene (reference sequence). This CDR3 comprises 11 residues. CDR3 in amino acids: CASTSQETQYF. CDR3 DNA sequence: TGTGCCAGCACCTCCCAAGAGACCCAGTACTTC.

This clone was counted once. V usage is TRBV21-1 and J usage is TRBJ1-3. TRBV21-1 is annotated as a pseudogene. The CDR3 consists of 21 residues. CDR3 DNA sequence: TGTGCCAGCAGTTATGAGGCGACACCGACCCAACAGAAGACAAAAGGAAACACCATATATTTT. The encoded protein is CASSYEATPTQQKTKGNTIYF.

This clone was detected once. The CDR3 sequence: CASSLTEVGGYTF. The CDR3, as DNA: TGTGCCAGCAGCTTAACAGAAGTAGGAGGCTACACCTTC. V and J are TRBV11-2 and TRBJ1-2, with unresolved D. The CDR3 contains 13 residues. With 2 bases removed from V and 8 bases from J, the gap between germline ends came to 12 bases. The germline V gene has CDR1 SGHAT and CDR2 FQNNGV.

The gene calls are TRBV19 and TRBJ1-2; tentative D call: TRBD1 (5 bases). The CDR3 consists of 16 residues. Trimming cost V 8 bases and J 1 base, with 20 bases left between them. The germline gives CDR1 LNHDA, CDR2 SQIVND (reference sequence). The CDR3 loop is CASQRRWGIGNYGYTF. DNA of the CDR3: TGTGCCAGTCAACGGCGGTGGGGGATAGGTAACTATGGCTACACCTTC. The variable domain in full, with the rest retrieved from reference TRBV19 and TRBJ1-2, is DGGITQSPKYLFRKEGQNVTLSCEQNLNHDAMYWYRQDPGQGLRLIYYSQIVNDFQKGDIAEGYSVSREKKESFPLTVTSAQKNPTAFYLCASQRRWGIGNYGYTFGSGTRLTVV.

The chain joins TRBV7-8 to TRBJ2-7, with 8 bases identical to TRBD1. The germline V gene encodes CDR1 SGHVS and CDR2 FQNEAQ. Trimming took 5 bases from V and 1 from J; bases not matched to a gene: 4. This CDR3 is built from 14 residues. DNA of the CDR3: TGTGCCAGCAGCGTGAACAGGGGGTCCTACGAGCAGTACTTC. Translating it yields CASSVNRGSYEQYF. Combining the CDR3 with reference TRBV7-8 and TRBJ2-7 gives the whole variable domain GAGVSQSPRYKVAKRGQDVALRCDPISGHVSLFWYQQALGQGPEFLTYFQNEAQLDKSGLPSDRFFAERPEGSVSTLKIQRTQQEDSAVYLCASSVNRGSYEQYFGPGTRLTVT.

The chain couples TRBV2 to TRBJ1-1; 7 nucleotides align to TRBD1. The CDR3 sequence is 14 residues long. Trimming took 6 bases from V and 4 from J; bases not matched to a gene: 8. In germline, CDR1 is SNHLY, CDR2 FYNNEI. CDR3 protein: CASRETGAGTEAFF. In nucleotides, the CDR3 is TGTGCCAGCAGAGAAACAGGGGCCGGCACTGAAGCTTTCTTT.

This chain uses TRBV28 with TRBJ2-7; D is undetermined. CDR1 and CDR2 (germline): MDHEN, SYDVKM. V was clipped by 3 bases and J by 4 bases, with 10 bases between them. CDR3 length: 13 residues. The CDR3 sequence: CASSLMGRYEQYF. CDR3 nucleotide sequence: TGTGCCAGCAGTTTGATGGGAAGATACGAGCAGTACTTC. Variable domain in full (rest from reference TRBV28 and TRBJ2-7): DVKVTQSSRYLVKRTGEKVFLECVQDMDHENMFWYRQDPGLGLRLIYFSYDVKMKEKGDIPEGYSVSREKKERFSLILESASTNQTSMYLCASSLMGRYEQYFGPGTRLTVT.

This chain uses TRBV9 with TRBJ2-1, with D hard to call. V lost 0 bases and J lost 2, with 3 bases in between. Germline assignment: CDR1 SGDLS and CDR2 YYNGEE. The CDR3 runs to 13 residues. CDR3 nucleotides: TGTGCCAGCAGCGTAGGGACCTACAATGAGCAGTTCTTC. This translates into CASSVGTYNEQFF.

V usage is TRBV27 and J usage is TRBJ2-3; TRBD2 agrees at 7 bases. Germline CDR1 and CDR2: MNHEY and SMNVEV (reference sequence). With V trimmed by 1 base and J by 6 bases, 7 bases remained unmatched. There are 15 residues in the CDR3. DNA for the CDR3: TGTGCCAGCAGTTTATTAGCGGGCCTAGGGGATACGCAGTATTTT. This sequence encodes CASSLLAGLGDTQYF.

The V call is TRBV2, the J call TRBJ2-5; no clear D gene. Germline V gene sequence: CDR1 SNHLY, CDR2 FYNNEI. Trimming stripped 5 bases from V and 0 bases from J, with 16 bases between. CDR3 size: 16 residues. CDR3 in DNA: TGTGCCAGCAGTTCCGGACCGATTGTATACCAAGAGACCCAGTACTTC. It specifies CASSSGPIVYQETQYF.

Here the CDR3 reads CASSQRWVGGQSLGGYTF. The CDR3 region has the DNA TGCGCCAGCAGCCAACGCTGGGTCGGGGGACAGAGCTTAGGAGGCTACACCTTC. The chain is built from TRBV4-1 and TRBJ1-2, with TRBD1 matching over 7 bases. The CDR3 is made up of 18 amino acids. Germline V gene sequence: CDR1 MGHRA, CDR2 YSYEKL. The ends lost 2 bases at V and 8 bases at J; junction bases unmatched: 20.

Written as DNA, the CDR3 is TGCGCCAGCAGCCAAGACGGTCAGGTTAGGATAAGCAATCAGCCCCAGCATTTT. As protein: CASSQDGQVRISNQPQHF. The chain couples TRBV4-1 to TRBJ1-5; D is uncertain. Per the germline V gene, CDR1 is MGHRA and CDR2 is YSYEKL. This CDR3 has 18 residues. V was trimmed by 0 bases and J by 1 base, leaving 16 bases between them.

The chain combines TRBV7-7 with TRBJ2-5; D is unresolved. The germline V gene encodes CDR1 SSHAT and CDR2 FNYEAQ (reference sequence). Trimming stripped 5 bases from V and 5 bases from J, with 12 bases between. The CDR3 spans 13 residues. The CDR3 loop is CASSGNPVETQYF. The CDR3 bases are TGTGCCAGCAGCGGGAACCCTGTTGAGACCCAGTACTTC.

This chain connects TRBV27 to TRBJ2-1; a possible D gene is TRBD1 (5 bases). Germline V gene lookup returns CDR1 MNHEY and CDR2 SMNVEV (reference sequence). This CDR3 has 14 residues. The V gene lost 9 bases and the J gene lost 6 bases, with 18 bases spanning the gap. For the CDR3, the DNA is TGTGCCAGTAAAGAAGACAGAAACGGCAATGAGCAGTTCTTC. Protein: CASKEDRNGNEQFF.

Worth noting for this clone: At the DNA level, this CDR3 is encoded by other sequences in the same sample as well. V gene TRBV13 combines with J gene TRBJ2-7; D ambiguous. Germline CDR1 reads PRHDT; CDR2 reads FYEKMQ (reference sequence). The CDR3 is 12 residues long. V was clipped by 2 bases and J by 2 bases, with 4 bases between them. The DNA for the CDR3 is TGTGCCAGCAGCTTAATTCCCTACGAGCAGTACTTC. It specifies CASSLIPYEQYF.

This chain links TRBV29-1 with TRBJ1-2; tentatively, D is TRBD1 (6 bases). The germline V gene encodes CDR1 SQVTM and CDR2 ANQGSEA. V lost 6 bases to trimming and J lost 12 bases, with 17 bases between them. The CDR3 runs 11 residues. CDR3 in amino acids: CSVETQGHHTF. In DNA form, the CDR3 reads TGCAGCGTGGAAACTCAGGGACACCACACCTTC.

This chain uses TRBV2 with TRBJ2-2; the match to TRBD1 covers 7 bases. After removal of 6 bases from V and 4 bases from J, the junction contained 2 bases not matched to a gene. CDR1 SNHLY and CDR2 FYNNEI come from the germline V gene. This CDR3 region has 13 residues. CDR3 amino acids: CASSGTVTGELFF. The CDR3 nucleotides are TGTGCCAGCAGCGGGACAGTCACCGGGGAGCTGTTTTTT. Filled out from reference TRBV2 and TRBJ2-2, the complete variable domain reads EPEVTQTPSHQVTQMGQEVILRCVPISNHLYFYWYRQILGQKVEFLVSFYNNEISEKSEIFDDQFSVERPDGSNFTLKIRSTKLEDSAMYFCASSGTVTGELFFGEGSRLTVL.

This chain connects TRBV29-1 to TRBJ2-1; tentatively, D is TRBD2 (11 bases). The CDR3 loop spans 22 amino acids. Germline loops: CDR1 SQVTM, CDR2 ANQGSEA. Between the trimmed V and J ends, which lost 4 bases and 0 bases, there was a span of 34 bases. CDR3 sequence: CSVVGQGLVSGRAGGSYNEQFF. DNA of the CDR3: TGCAGCGTTGTGGGACAGGGGTTGGTTAGCGGGAGGGCCGGGGGCTCCTACAATGAGCAGTTCTTC.

The V call is TRBV6-5, the J call TRBJ2-1; weak D call: TRBD2 (6 bases). Germline V CDR1 and CDR2: MNHEY, SVGAGI. V lost 4 bases and J 8 bases, leaving 18 bases between the germline ends. The CDR3 has 15 residues. The CDR3 nucleotides read TGTGCCAGCAGTTGGGGGTACGGGAGTGGTGATGAGCAGTTCTTC. Translation: CASSWGYGSGDEQFF.

The chain uses TRBV11-2 and TRBJ2-5; TRBD2 matches 7 bases. Judging by the DNA end, TRBJ2-7 fits better; the J call may be wrong. From germline, CDR1 is SGHAT and CDR2 FQNNGV. The CDR3 length is 14 residues. The CDR3 DNA reads TGTGCCCCCGCGGGGGAAAAGACCTCCTACGAGCAGTACTTC. It specifies CAPAGEKTSYEQYF.

The gene calls are TRBV6-5 and TRBJ1-5; TRBD1 aligns across 7 bases. J was trimmed by 4 bases and V by 5 bases; bases with no gene match: 5. The CDR3 spans 14 residues. Germline V gene data show CDR1 as MNHEY and CDR2 as SVGAGI. The CDR3 DNA reads as TGTGCCAGCAGTGAACAGGGGCCGAATCAGCCCCAGCATTTT. Its protein product is CASSEQGPNQPQHF.

The chain joins TRBV11-2 to TRBJ1-5, with D unclear. Trimming removed 0 bases at V and 5 bases at J, with 5 bases between. In germline, CDR1 is SGHAT, CDR2 FQNNGV. The CDR3 consists of 13 residues. This CDR3 is CASSLDSHQPQHF. CDR3 DNA sequence: TGTGCCAGCAGCTTAGACTCTCATCAGCCCCAGCATTTT.

The chain joins TRBV15 to TRBJ2-3; TRBD1 aligns across 8 bases. V lost 2 bases to trimming and J lost 10 bases; unmatched junction nucleotides: 2. CDR3 length: 12 amino acids. CDR1 and CDR2 from the germline V gene are LNHNV and YYDKDF (reference sequence). In DNA form, the CDR3 reads TGTGCCACCAGCAGAACAGGGGGAGCGCAGTATTTT. Its protein is CATSRTGGAQYF.